The present TCR beta chain was sequenced within a study of T cells in tuberculosis. Overall study: IGRA-negative adolescents, IGRA-positive adolescents with latent tuberculosis and adults with active tuberculosis formed this South African cohort.

Repertoires were generated with immunoSEQ multiplex PCR, while TCRdb's copy carries only in-frame clones and drops some. The sample yields 35,000 to 55,000 clones, roughly 94% seen once. Study-wide points: GEM motif frequencies gave 55% to 75% accuracy; the GMM repertoire gave about 86%. GMM-specific TCRs were nearer to active tuberculosis alpha repertoires, suggesting expansion.

Germline V gene sequence: CDR1 SEHNR, CDR2 FQNEAQ (reference sequence). This CDR3 has 17 residues. Trimming removed 6 bases at V and 2 bases at J, with 21 bases between. Turning to this clone: Its antigen is not known.

V and J are TRBV7-9 and TRBJ2-3, with D maybe TRBD2 (5 bases). Specimen: PBMCs. This TCR came from a donor aged 10-29 years with latent tuberculosis or without tuberculosis infection. Some clones in this sample may be carry-over from other donors' samples. The CDR3 here is CASRPGISPYFTDTQYF. The CDR3 region has the DNA TGTGCCAGCAGGCCCGGGATTTCCCCCTATTTCACAGATACGCAGTATTTT. Combining the CDR3 with reference TRBV7-9 and TRBJ2-3 gives the whole variable domain DTGVSQNPRHKITKRGQNVTFRCDPISEHNRLYWYRQTLGQGPEFLTYFQNEAQLEKSRLLSDRFSAERPKGSFSTLEIQRTEQGDSAMYLCASRPGISPYFTDTQYFGPGTRLTVL.